The text below deals with one T cell receptor beta chain. No antigen is known for it. Base qualities are not at hand, and no much larger clone is one base apart. The CDR3 holds 17 amino acids from the cysteine to the phenylalanine. Left in the record is the CDR3 DNA by itself, 51 bases read in frame from the first base. CDR1 and CDR2 are read off the germline V gene as SGHAT and FQNNGV. V is reduced by 3 bases and J by 0 bases, leaving a spacing of 17 bases between them. These data come from a study of technical replicates of blood from a few donors (dated by TCRdb to 2016 to 2017). Library preparation was by the immunoSEQ multiplex PCR assay. The clones in this table, taken by TCRdb from immuneACCESS, are in-frame only. Not every clone is retained; where verified, under half of the shortfall comes from an unresolved V gene, and the cause of the rest is unknown. The sample table records approximately 89,000 clones; just under 95% of these occur just once. Together, the top ten hold around 0.23% of the sample.

The rearranged chain carries TRBV11-2 and TRBJ1-1; too little of a D gene remains to name it. This clonotype originated in a human donor in good health. Specimen: T cells isolated from PBMCs. The CDR3 reads CASSFAPGGSMNTEAFF. In nucleotide form, the sequence is TGTGCCAGCAGCTTTGCCCCTGGTGGGAGCATGAACACTGAAGCTTTCTTT.